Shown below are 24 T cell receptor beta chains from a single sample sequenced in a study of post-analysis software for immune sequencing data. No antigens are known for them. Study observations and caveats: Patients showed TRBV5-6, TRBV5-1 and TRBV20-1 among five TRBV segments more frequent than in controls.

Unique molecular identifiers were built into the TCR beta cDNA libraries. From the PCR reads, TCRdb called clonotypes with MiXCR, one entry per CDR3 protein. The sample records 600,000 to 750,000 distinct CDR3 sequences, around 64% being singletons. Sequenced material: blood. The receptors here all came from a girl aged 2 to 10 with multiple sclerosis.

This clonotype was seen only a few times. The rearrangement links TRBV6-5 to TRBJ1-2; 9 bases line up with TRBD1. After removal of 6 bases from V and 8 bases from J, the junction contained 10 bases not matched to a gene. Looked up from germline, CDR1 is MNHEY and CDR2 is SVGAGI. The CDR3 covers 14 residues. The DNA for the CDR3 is TGTGCCAGCAGCCAGGGACAGGGATATTCGGGCTACACCTTC. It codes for CASSQGQGYSGYTF.

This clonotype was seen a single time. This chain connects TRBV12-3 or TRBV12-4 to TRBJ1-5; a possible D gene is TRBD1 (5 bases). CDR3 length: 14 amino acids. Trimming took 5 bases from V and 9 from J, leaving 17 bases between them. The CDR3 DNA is TGTGCCAGCAGTCAGAGGACACCTCCGGGGCCCCAGCATTTT. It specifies CASSQRTPPGPQHF.

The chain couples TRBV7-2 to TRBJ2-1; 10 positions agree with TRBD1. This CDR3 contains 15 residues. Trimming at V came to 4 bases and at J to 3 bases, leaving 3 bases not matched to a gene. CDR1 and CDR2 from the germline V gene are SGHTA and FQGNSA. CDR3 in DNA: TGTGCCAGCAGCTACGGGACAGGGGACTACAATGAGCAGTTCTTC. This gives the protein CASSYGTGDYNEQFF.

In DNA form, the CDR3 reads TGTGCCAGCAGTTACCACAGGTCCTACCTTAACATTCAGTACTTC. Translated, it gives CASSYHRSYLNIQYF. The V call is TRBV6-5, the J call TRBJ2-4; possibly TRBD1 for D (5 bases). This CDR3 contains 15 residues. V dropped 2 bases and J dropped 7 bases, with 15 bases sitting between them. Per germline, CDR1 MNHEY and CDR2 SVGAGI.

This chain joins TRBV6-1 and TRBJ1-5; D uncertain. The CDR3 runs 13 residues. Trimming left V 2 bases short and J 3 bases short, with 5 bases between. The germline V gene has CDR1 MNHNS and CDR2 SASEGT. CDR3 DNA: TGTGCCAGCAGTGAAACCTTCAATCAGCCCCAGCATTTT. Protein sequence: CASSETFNQPQHF.

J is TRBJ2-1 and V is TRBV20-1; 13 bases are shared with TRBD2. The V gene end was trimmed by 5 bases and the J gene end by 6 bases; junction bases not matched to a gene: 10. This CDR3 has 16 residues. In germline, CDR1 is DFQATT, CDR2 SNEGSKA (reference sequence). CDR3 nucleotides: TGCAGTGCTGAGGGGGGGACTAGCGGGATACTCAATGAGCAGTTCTTC. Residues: CSAEGGTSGILNEQFF.

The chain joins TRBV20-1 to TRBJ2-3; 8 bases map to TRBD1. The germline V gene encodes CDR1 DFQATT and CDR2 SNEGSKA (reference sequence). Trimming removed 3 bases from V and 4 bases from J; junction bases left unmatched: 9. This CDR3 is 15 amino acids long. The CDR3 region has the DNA TGCAGTGCTAGCGCAGGGGGCAACCTTCCAGATACGCAGTATTTT. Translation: CSASAGGNLPDTQYF.

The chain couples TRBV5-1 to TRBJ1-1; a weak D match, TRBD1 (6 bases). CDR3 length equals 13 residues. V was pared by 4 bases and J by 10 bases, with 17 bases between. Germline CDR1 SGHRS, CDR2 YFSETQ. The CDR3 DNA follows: TGCGCCAGCAGCGCCCTGGACAGATCGGGAGCTTTCTTT. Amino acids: CASSALDRSGAFF. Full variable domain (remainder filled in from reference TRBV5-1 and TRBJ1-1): KAGVTQTPRYLIKTRGQQVTLSCSPISGHRSVSWYQQTPGQGLQFLFEYFSETQRNKGNFPGRFSGRQFSNSRSEMNVSTLELGDSALYLCASSALDRSGAFFGQGTRLTVV.

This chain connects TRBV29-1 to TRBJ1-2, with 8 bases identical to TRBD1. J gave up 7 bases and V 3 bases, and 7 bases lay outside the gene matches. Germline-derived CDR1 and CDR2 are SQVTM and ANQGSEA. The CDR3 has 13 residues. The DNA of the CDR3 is TGCAGCGTTGACCCGGACAGGGCGGGTGGCTACACCTTC. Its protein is CSVDPDRAGGYTF.

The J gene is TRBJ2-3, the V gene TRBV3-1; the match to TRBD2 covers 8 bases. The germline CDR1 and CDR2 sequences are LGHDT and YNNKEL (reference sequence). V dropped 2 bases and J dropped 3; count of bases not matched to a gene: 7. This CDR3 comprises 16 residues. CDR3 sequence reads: CASSQSVAGLTDTQYF. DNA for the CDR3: TGTGCCAGCAGCCAAAGTGTAGCGGGATTGACAGATACGCAGTATTTT.

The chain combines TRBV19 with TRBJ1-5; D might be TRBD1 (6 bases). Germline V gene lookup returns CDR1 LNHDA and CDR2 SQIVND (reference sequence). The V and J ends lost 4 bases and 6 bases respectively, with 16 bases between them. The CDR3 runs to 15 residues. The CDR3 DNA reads TGTGCCAGTAGTAGTGTGGGGGTGGGGGCTCAGCCCCAGCATTTT. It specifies CASSSVGVGAQPQHF.

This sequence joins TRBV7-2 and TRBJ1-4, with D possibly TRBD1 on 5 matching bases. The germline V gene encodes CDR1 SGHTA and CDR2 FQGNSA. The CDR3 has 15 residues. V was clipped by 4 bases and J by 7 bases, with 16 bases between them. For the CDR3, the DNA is TGTGCCAGCAGCTCCGGGGGGGGTGGCGGTGAAAAACTGTTTTTT. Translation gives CASSSGGGGGEKLFF. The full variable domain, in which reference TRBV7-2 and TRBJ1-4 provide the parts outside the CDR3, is GAGVSQSPSNKVTEKGKDVELRCDPISGHTALYWYRQSLGQGLEFLIYFQGNSAPDKSGLPSDRFSAERTGGSVSTLTIQRTQQEDSAVYLCASSSGGGGGEKLFFGSGTQLSVL.

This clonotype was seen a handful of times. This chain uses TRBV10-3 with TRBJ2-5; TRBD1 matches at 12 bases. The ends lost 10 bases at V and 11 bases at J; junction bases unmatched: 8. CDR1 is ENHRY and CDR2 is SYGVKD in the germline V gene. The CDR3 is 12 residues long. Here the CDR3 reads CATGQGAGEQYF. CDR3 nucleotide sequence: TGTGCCACGGGACAGGGGGCAGGGGAGCAGTACTTC.

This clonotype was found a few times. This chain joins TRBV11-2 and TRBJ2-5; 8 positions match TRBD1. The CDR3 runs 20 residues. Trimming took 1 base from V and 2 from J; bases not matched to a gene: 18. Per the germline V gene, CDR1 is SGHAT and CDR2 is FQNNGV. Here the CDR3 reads CASSLVRSTLRQGRQETQYF. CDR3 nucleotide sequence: TGTGCCAGCAGCTTAGTCAGATCAACCCTCCGACAGGGGAGACAAGAGACCCAGTACTTC.

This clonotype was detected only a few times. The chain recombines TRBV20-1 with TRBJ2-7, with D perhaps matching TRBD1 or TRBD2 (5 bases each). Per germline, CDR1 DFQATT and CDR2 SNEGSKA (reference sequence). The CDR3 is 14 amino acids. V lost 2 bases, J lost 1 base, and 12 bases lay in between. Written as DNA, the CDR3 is TGCAGTGCTAGAAGTTGGGACGCTTCCTACGAGCAGTACTTC. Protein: CSARSWDASYEQYF.

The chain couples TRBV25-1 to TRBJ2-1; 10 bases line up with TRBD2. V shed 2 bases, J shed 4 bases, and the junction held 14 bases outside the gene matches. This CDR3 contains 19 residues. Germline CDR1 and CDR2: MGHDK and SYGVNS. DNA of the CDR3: TGTGCCAGCAGTGAAGGGCAGGAAAAAACTAGCGGGGTGTACAATGAGCAGTTCTTC. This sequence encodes CASSEGQEKTSGVYNEQFF.

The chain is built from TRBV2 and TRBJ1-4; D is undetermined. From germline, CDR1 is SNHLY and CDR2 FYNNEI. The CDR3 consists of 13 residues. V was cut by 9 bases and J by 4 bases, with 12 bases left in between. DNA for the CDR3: TGTGCCAGTTGGACGGTTGATAATGAAAAACTGTTTTTT. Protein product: CASWTVDNEKLFF.

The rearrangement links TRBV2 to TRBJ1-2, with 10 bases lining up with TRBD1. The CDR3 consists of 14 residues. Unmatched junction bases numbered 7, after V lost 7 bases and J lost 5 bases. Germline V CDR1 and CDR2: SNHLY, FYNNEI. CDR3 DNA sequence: TGTGCCAGCACCGGACAGGGGGGAGAGTATGGCTACACCTTC. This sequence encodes CASTGQGGEYGYTF.

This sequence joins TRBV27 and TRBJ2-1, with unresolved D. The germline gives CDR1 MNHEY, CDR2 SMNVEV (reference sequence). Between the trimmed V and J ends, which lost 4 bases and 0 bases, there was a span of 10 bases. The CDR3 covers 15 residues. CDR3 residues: CASSSYIGSYNEQFF. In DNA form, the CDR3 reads TGTGCCAGCAGTTCTTACATCGGCTCCTACAATGAGCAGTTCTTC.

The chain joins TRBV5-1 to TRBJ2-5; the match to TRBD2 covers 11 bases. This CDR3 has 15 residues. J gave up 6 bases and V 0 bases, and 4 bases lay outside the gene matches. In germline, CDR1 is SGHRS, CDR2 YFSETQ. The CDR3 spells CASSLGGTSGQTQYF. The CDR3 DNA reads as TGCGCCAGCAGCTTGGGAGGGACTAGCGGTCAGACCCAGTACTTC. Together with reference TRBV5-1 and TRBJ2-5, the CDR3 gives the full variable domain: KAGVTQTPRYLIKTRGQQVTLSCSPISGHRSVSWYQQTPGQGLQFLFEYFSETQRNKGNFPGRFSGRQFSNSRSEMNVSTLELGDSALYLCASSLGGTSGQTQYFGPGTRLLVL.

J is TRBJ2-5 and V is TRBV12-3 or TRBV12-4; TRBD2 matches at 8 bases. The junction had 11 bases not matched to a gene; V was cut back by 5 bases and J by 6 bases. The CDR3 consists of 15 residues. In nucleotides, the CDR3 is TGTGCCAGCAGTCGGACTAGCTCGGGTATACAGACCCAGTACTTC. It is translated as CASSRTSSGIQTQYF.

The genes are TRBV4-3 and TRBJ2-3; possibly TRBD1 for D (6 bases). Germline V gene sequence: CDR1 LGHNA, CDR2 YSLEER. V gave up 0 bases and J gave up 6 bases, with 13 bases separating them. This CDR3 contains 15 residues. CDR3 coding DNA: TGCGCCAGCAGCCAAGATTGGCAGGGGATGGATACGCAGTATTTT. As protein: CASSQDWQGMDTQYF.

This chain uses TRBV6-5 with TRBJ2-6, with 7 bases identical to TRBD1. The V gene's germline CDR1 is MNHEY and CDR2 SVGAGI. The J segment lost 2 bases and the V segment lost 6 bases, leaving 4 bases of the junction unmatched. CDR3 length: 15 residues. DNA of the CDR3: TGTGCCAGCAGCCAGGGGGTAGCTGGGGCCAACGTCCTGACTTTC. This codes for CASSQGVAGANVLTF.

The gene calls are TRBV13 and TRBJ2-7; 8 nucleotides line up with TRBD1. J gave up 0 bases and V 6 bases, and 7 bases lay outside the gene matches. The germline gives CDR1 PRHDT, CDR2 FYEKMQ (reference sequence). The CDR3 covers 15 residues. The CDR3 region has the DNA TGTGCCAGCAGTTCCAGGGGGCGAAACTCCTACGAGCAGTACTTC. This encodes CASSSRGRNSYEQYF.